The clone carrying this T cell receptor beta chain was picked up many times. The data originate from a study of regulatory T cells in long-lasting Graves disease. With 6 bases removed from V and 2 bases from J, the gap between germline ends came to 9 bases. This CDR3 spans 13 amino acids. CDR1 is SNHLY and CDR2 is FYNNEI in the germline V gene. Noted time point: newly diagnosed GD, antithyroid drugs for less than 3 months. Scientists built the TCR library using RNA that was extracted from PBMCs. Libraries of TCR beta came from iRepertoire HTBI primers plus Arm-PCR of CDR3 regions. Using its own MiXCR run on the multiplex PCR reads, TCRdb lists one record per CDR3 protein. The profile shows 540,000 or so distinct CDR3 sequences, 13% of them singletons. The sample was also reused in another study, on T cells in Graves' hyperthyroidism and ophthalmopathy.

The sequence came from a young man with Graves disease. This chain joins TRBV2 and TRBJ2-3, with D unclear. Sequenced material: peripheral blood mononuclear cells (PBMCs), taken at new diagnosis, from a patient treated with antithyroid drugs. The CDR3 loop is CASSARPTDTQYF. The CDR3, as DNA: TGTGCCAGCAGCGCAAGGCCCACAGATACGCAGTATTTT.